What follows are 24 T cell receptor beta chains derived from one specimen sequenced in a study of cytomegalovirus exposure and HLA in healthy donors. Clones were read by immunoSEQ multiplex PCR, and TCRdb kept only the in-frame ones, dropping some. Here the sample spans about 150,000 clones, 80% to 90% being singletons. Sequencing was done on a sample of PBMCs. All receptors derive from a woman aged 18 to 35 in good health and CMV-seropositive.

Here the CDR3 reads CASSPVNSRTEAFF. The CDR3 DNA sequence: TGTGCCAGCAGCCCCGTTAACTCCAGGACTGAAGCTTTCTTT. J is TRBJ1-1 and V is TRBV11-2; D uncertain. V lost 5 bases, J lost 5 bases, and 15 bases lay in between. The CDR3 covers 14 residues. Looked up from germline, CDR1 is SGHAT and CDR2 is FQNNGV.

This clone was detected once. This chain joins TRBV5-1 and TRBJ1-2; 9 bases fit TRBD1. The V and J ends lost 7 bases and 2 bases, in that order; junction bases with no gene match: 9. This CDR3 spans 15 amino acids. Looked up from germline, CDR1 is SGHRS and CDR2 is YFSETQ. The CDR3, as DNA: TGCGCCAGCGGATTCGGGGACAGGGAGAACTATGGCTACACCTTC. This translates into CASGFGDRENYGYTF.

The chain links TRBV7-6 to TRBJ2-2; 11 bases align to TRBD2. Trimming removed 10 bases from V and 2 bases from J; junction bases left unmatched: 9. From germline, CDR1 is SGHVS and CDR2 FNYEAQ. The CDR3 consists of 16 residues. The CDR3 DNA is TGTGCCACGAGCTACGGACTAGCGGGTAACACCGGGGAGCTGTTTTTT. It codes for CATSYGLAGNTGELFF.

This chain connects TRBV28 to TRBJ1-1; a possible D gene is TRBD1 (5 bases). The germline V and J ends were trimmed by 6 bases and 0 bases, with 14 bases remaining between them. The CDR3 length is 15 residues. The germline gives CDR1 MDHEN, CDR2 SYDVKM. The CDR3 region is CASRVKGYMNTEAFF. The CDR3 region has the DNA TGTGCCAGCAGAGTTAAGGGGTACATGAACACTGAAGCTTTCTTT.

V gene TRBV5-1 combines with J gene TRBJ2-5; TRBD2 might be the D (6 bases). Trimming left V 4 bases short and J 3 bases short, with 13 bases between. The CDR3 runs to 14 residues. Germline V lookup: CDR1 SGHRS, CDR2 YFSETQ. CDR3 sequence: CASSAGTFEETQYF. For the CDR3, the DNA is TGCGCCAGCAGCGCCGGGACTTTTGAAGAGACCCAGTACTTC.

The V call is TRBV19, the J call TRBJ1-1, with D possibly matching TRBD1 (5 bases). Trimming stripped 4 bases from V and 6 bases from J, with 12 bases between. Germline values: CDR1 LNHDA, CDR2 SQIVND (reference sequence). This CDR3 comprises 13 residues. The chain's CDR3 is CASSTRVLAEAFF. In DNA form, the CDR3 reads TGTGCCAGTAGTACCAGGGTTTTAGCTGAAGCTTTCTTT.

The table lists this clone with a count of one. The chain links TRBV30 to TRBJ2-2; 10 nucleotides agree with TRBD1. Germline values: CDR1 GTSNPN, CDR2 SVGIG (reference sequence). The CDR3 length is 18 residues. J gave up 6 bases and V 0 bases, and 13 bases lay outside the gene matches. The CDR3 DNA sequence: TGTGCCTGGAGTGTAAGTAGACAGGGGGCCCGGCGCCCCGGGGAGCTGTTTTTT. Translation: CAWSVSRQGARRPGELFF.

The chain combines TRBV28 with TRBJ2-3, with TRBD2 matching over 8 bases. This CDR3 comprises 14 residues. The ends lost 8 bases at V and 1 base at J; junction bases unmatched: 5. Germline assignment: CDR1 MDHEN and CDR2 SYDVKM. DNA for the CDR3: TGTGCCAGCGGGGAGCGGGGGCGCACAGATACGCAGTATTTT. It yields the protein CASGERGRTDTQYF. The full variable domain, completed using reference TRBV28 and TRBJ2-3, is DVKVTQSSRYLVKRTGEKVFLECVQDMDHENMFWYRQDPGLGLRLIYFSYDVKMKEKGDIPEGYSVSREKKERFSLILESASTNQTSMYLCASGERGRTDTQYFGPGTRLTVL.

This rearrangement joins TRBV29-1 to TRBJ1-4; 10 bases are shared with TRBD1. CDR1 is SQVTM, CDR2 ANQGSEA, per germline. CDR3 size: 13 residues. Unmatched junction bases numbered 2, after V lost 5 bases and J lost 5 bases. CDR3 DNA: TGCAGCGTTCGGGGACAGGGGAATGAAAAACTGTTTTTT. Amino acids: CSVRGQGNEKLFF.

The chain carries TRBV9 and TRBJ2-7; possible D gene TRBD1, 6 bases. The CDR3 is 15 residues long. Germline CDR1 reads SGDLS; CDR2 reads YYNGEE. V lost 4 bases, J lost 2 bases, and 16 bases lay in between. The DNA for the CDR3 is TGTGCCAGCAGCACCCCAACCGGGGACACCTACGAGCAGTACTTC. Its protein product is CASSTPTGDTYEQYF.

V and J are TRBV7-2 and TRBJ1-1, with TRBD1 matching over 7 bases. This CDR3 contains 15 residues. Germline CDR1 SGHTA, CDR2 FQGNSA. The V gene end was trimmed by 4 bases and the J gene end by 0 bases; junction bases not matched to a gene: 5. For the CDR3, the DNA is TGTGCCAGCAGCTCCCGGACAGGAATGAACACTGAAGCTTTCTTT. Protein product: CASSSRTGMNTEAFF.

The V and J genes are TRBV28 and TRBJ2-1, with D perhaps matching TRBD1 (5 bases). There are 14 residues in the CDR3. V lost 6 bases, J lost 0 bases, and 9 bases lay in between. Germline lookup yields CDR1 MDHEN and CDR2 SYDVKM. CDR3 loop: CASRRDSSYNEQFF. The CDR3 DNA is TGTGCCAGCAGACGTGACAGCTCCTACAATGAGCAGTTCTTC. Drawing the rest from reference TRBV28 and TRBJ2-1, the complete variable domain is DVKVTQSSRYLVKRTGEKVFLECVQDMDHENMFWYRQDPGLGLRLIYFSYDVKMKEKGDIPEGYSVSREKKERFSLILESASTNQTSMYLCASRRDSSYNEQFFGPGTRLTVL.

This clone has only a few counts. This rearrangement joins TRBV19 to TRBJ1-1; D remains unclear. Germline V gives CDR1 LNHDA, CDR2 SQIVND (reference sequence). V gave up 10 bases and J gave up 0 bases, with 12 bases separating them. The CDR3 is 13 amino acids. CDR3 in amino acids: CATGDFVNTEAFF. In DNA form, the CDR3 reads TGTGCCACTGGAGACTTCGTGAACACTGAAGCTTTCTTT. Together with reference TRBV19 and TRBJ1-1, the CDR3 gives the full variable domain: DGGITQSPKYLFRKEGQNVTLSCEQNLNHDAMYWYRQDPGQGLRLIYYSQIVNDFQKGDIAEGYSVSREKKESFPLTVTSAQKNPTAFYLCATGDFVNTEAFFGQGTRLTVV.

The V and J genes are TRBV6-4 and TRBJ2-1, with D possibly matching TRBD2 (7 bases). Trimming cost V 0 bases and J 9 bases, with 15 bases left between them. This CDR3 region has 15 residues. Per the germline V gene, CDR1 is MRHNA and CDR2 is SNTAGT. CDR3 region: CASSDSPGGGGEQFF. The CDR3 nucleotides are TGTGCCAGCAGTGACTCTCCCGGGGGAGGGGGTGAGCAGTTCTTC.

The CDR3 DNA follows: TGCGCCAGCAGGTCAGGGGCGGAAAATTCACCCCTCCACTTT. Protein product: CASRSGAENSPLHF. The chain couples TRBV5-1 to TRBJ1-6; a weak D match, TRBD1 (6 bases). CDR3 length equals 14 residues. The V end lost 5 bases, the J end lost 7 bases, and 13 bases lay between the germline ends. Germline V CDR1 and CDR2: SGHRS, YFSETQ.

This chain links TRBV19 with TRBJ1-2; perhaps TRBD1 as D (5 bases). CDR1 and CDR2 from the germline V gene are LNHDA and SQIVND (reference sequence). This CDR3 contains 14 residues. Deletions cut 5 bases from V and 6 bases from J, with 16 bases between. This CDR3 is CASSAGSTSDGYTF. The CDR3, as DNA: TGTGCCAGTAGTGCAGGGTCGACTAGTGATGGCTACACCTTC.

The J gene is TRBJ2-2, the V gene TRBV28; TRBD2 matches 16 bases. Losses at the gene ends were 6 bases for V and 4 bases for J; bases not matched to a gene: 8. In germline, CDR1 is MDHEN, CDR2 SYDVKM. CDR3 length: 18 residues. CDR3 in amino acids: CASSPPGLAGGSTGELFF. The CDR3 coding sequence is TGTGCCAGCAGCCCACCGGGACTAGCGGGGGGGAGCACCGGGGAGCTGTTTTTT.

The chain recombines TRBV10-3 with TRBJ2-1; 11 bases align to TRBD1. V lost 7 bases, J lost 4 bases, and 6 bases stayed unmatched. The germline CDR1 and CDR2 sequences are ENHRY and SYGVKD. This CDR3 is 15 amino acids long. CDR3 DNA sequence: TGTGCCATCAACCAGGGACAGGGGGGATACAATGAGCAGTTCTTC. It translates to CAINQGQGGYNEQFF.

This rearrangement joins TRBV30 to TRBJ1-5; possible D gene TRBD1, 6 bases. CDR3 length equals 14 residues. Trimming removed 5 bases from V and 0 bases from J, with 11 bases in between. Germline values: CDR1 GTSNPN, CDR2 SVGIG (reference sequence). The CDR3 spells CAWGQIYSNQPQHF. DNA for the CDR3: TGTGCCTGGGGACAGATCTATAGCAATCAGCCCCAGCATTTT.

This clone was recorded once. CDR3 nucleotide sequence: TGTGCCCAGGACACAGGGTCCTTTGCTGGGGCCAACGTCCTGACTTTC. Protein: CAQDTGSFAGANVLTF. J is TRBJ2-6 and V is TRBV7-2; D is perhaps TRBD1 (6 bases). Germline CDR1 reads SGHTA; CDR2 reads FQGNSA. CDR3 length: 16 amino acids. V lost 11 bases to trimming and J lost 2 bases, with 19 bases between them.

The V call is TRBV27, the J call TRBJ2-1; D remains ambiguous. The germline CDR1 and CDR2 sequences are MNHEY and SMNVEV (reference sequence). The CDR3 is 11 amino acids. Trimming shortened V by 4 bases and J by 8 bases, and 6 bases separated the two germline ends. In DNA form, the CDR3 reads TGTGCCAGCAGTTCTTTTTATGAGCAGTTCTTC. This encodes CASSSFYEQFF.

This chain uses TRBV5-1 with TRBJ1-1; the match to TRBD1 covers 9 bases. The CDR3 length is 14 residues. The V segment lost 2 bases and the J segment 4 bases; nucleotides outside the gene matches: 3. Germline loops: CDR1 SGHRS, CDR2 YFSETQ. In DNA form, the CDR3 reads TGCGCCAGCAGCTTCGGGGACAGGGCCACTGAAGCTTTCTTT. This sequence encodes CASSFGDRATEAFF.

This clone was counted between two and nine times. The chain joins TRBV4-1 to TRBJ1-3, with TRBD1 identical over 7 bases. This CDR3 has 15 amino acids. V shed 1 base and J 7 bases; nucleotides not matched to a gene: 7. Germline loops: CDR1 MGHRA, CDR2 YSYEKL. DNA for the CDR3: TGCGCCAGCAGCCAAGCGAACAGGGGAGCCAACACCATATATTTT. It encodes CASSQANRGANTIYF.

The genes are TRBV2 and TRBJ2-1; TRBD1 agrees at 9 bases. The CDR3 spans 14 residues. Trimming removed 7 bases from V and 12 bases from J; junction bases left unmatched: 13. CDR1 is SNHLY, CDR2 FYNNEI, per germline. The CDR3 DNA sequence: TGTGCCAGCAACCGGGACAGGGCCGATGGTTGGCAGTTCTTC. Translation gives CASNRDRADGWQFF.